The next 13 T cell receptor beta chains were all read from a single sample in a study of blood T cell repertoires in COVID-19. TCRdb's table, derived via immunoSEQ multiplex PCR, lists solely in-frame clones and lacks some. The sample yields 200,000 to 250,000 clones, around 84% seen once. Sequencing was done on a sample of peripheral blood. These receptors originate from a man younger than 45 with active or convalescent COVID-19.

CDR3 region: CASSAVLGDGYTF. The CDR3 DNA reads TGTGCCAGCAGCGCCGTGCTAGGGGATGGCTACACCTTC. The rearrangement links TRBV9 to TRBJ1-2; D is possibly TRBD1 (5 bases). The CDR3 has 13 residues. Germline V CDR1 and CDR2: SGDLS, YYNGEE. V gave up 3 bases and J gave up 6 bases, with 12 bases separating them.

The V gene is TRBV30, the J gene TRBJ2-7; TRBD1 might be the D (6 bases). V was pared by 5 bases and J by 2 bases, with 16 bases between. The germline CDR1 and CDR2 sequences are GTSNPN and SVGIG (reference sequence). The CDR3 sequence is 14 residues long. The CDR3 nucleotides read TGTGCCTGGGTGACAGGTGTTGGCACCTACGAGCAGTACTTC. This gives the protein CAWVTGVGTYEQYF.

The J gene is TRBJ2-7, the V gene TRBV19; D perhaps matches TRBD1 (6 bases). Germline CDR1 LNHDA, CDR2 SQIVND (reference sequence). The CDR3 sequence is 14 residues long. V was pared by 5 bases and J by 3 bases, with 14 bases between. The CDR3 loop reads CASSYRAAGYEQYF. The CDR3 nucleotides read TGTGCCAGTAGTTACAGGGCAGCCGGCTACGAGCAGTACTTC.

The chain employs TRBV3-1 (or the pseudogene TRBV3-2) and TRBJ2-1; 10 bases are a match to TRBD2. This CDR3 contains 16 residues. Germline values: CDR1 LGHDT, CDR2 YNNKEL (reference sequence). The V gene end was trimmed by 0 bases and the J gene end by 6 bases; junction bases not matched to a gene: 5. CDR3 region: CASSQERASGGNEQFF. The DNA of the CDR3 is TGTGCCAGCAGCCAAGAGCGGGCTAGCGGGGGCAATGAGCAGTTCTTC.

The V call is TRBV27, the J call TRBJ1-1, with unresolved D. Per germline, CDR1 MNHEY and CDR2 SMNVEV (reference sequence). The CDR3 consists of 14 residues. Trimming shortened V by 8 bases and J by 5 bases, and 18 bases separated the two germline ends. CDR3 nucleotide sequence: TGTGCCAGCCGAGACTATCGGACGGAGACTGAAGCTTTCTTT. This codes for CASRDYRTETEAFF.

The gene calls are TRBV30 and TRBJ2-6; D remains unclear. With 3 bases removed from V and 5 bases from J, the gap between germline ends came to 8 bases. CDR1 and CDR2 (germline): GTSNPN, SVGIG (reference sequence). The CDR3 extends over 13 amino acids. The CDR3 spells CAWSADWANVLTF. In DNA, the CDR3 is TGTGCCTGGAGCGCCGACTGGGCCAACGTCCTGACTTTC.

The chain is built from TRBV12-3 or TRBV12-4 and TRBJ1-2, with D hard to call. Between the trimmed V and J ends, which lost 2 bases and 7 bases, there was a span of 11 bases. The CDR3 runs 13 residues. The CDR3 is CASSLNRISGYTF. CDR3 nucleotide sequence: TGTGCCAGCAGTTTAAACAGAATAAGTGGCTACACCTTC.

In this sample, this clone turned up once. The chain combines TRBV10-3 with TRBJ1-2; a possible D gene is TRBD1 (6 bases). CDR1 is ENHRY and CDR2 is SYGVKD in the germline V gene. With 4 bases removed from V and 3 bases from J, the gap between germline ends came to 9 bases. The CDR3 is 13 residues long. DNA for the CDR3: TGTGCCATCAGTGGGACAGAGGACTATGGCTACACCTTC. It codes for CAISGTEDYGYTF.

V is TRBV3-1 (or the pseudogene TRBV3-2) and J is TRBJ1-2; D ambiguous. The V and J ends lost 0 bases and 6 bases respectively, with 8 bases between them. Germline values: CDR1 LGHDT, CDR2 YNNKEL (reference sequence). CDR3 length: 13 residues. Here the CDR3 reads CASSQDTPHGYTF. The CDR3 region has the DNA TGTGCCAGCAGCCAAGACACACCACATGGCTACACCTTC.

The genes are TRBV21-1 and TRBJ2-1; the table's TRBD2 call for D was not verified on the DNA. TRBV21-1 is recorded as a pseudogene. The CDR3 covers 16 residues. This CDR3 is CASSKGAGGPYNEQFF. The CDR3 DNA is TGTGCCAGCAGCAAAGGGGCGGGAGGGCCCTACAATGAGCAGTTCTTC.

The gene calls are TRBV3-1 (or the pseudogene TRBV3-2) and TRBJ2-5; 12 bases are a match to TRBD2. The germline V gene encodes CDR1 LGHDT and CDR2 YNNKEL (reference sequence). This CDR3 is 20 amino acids long. Trimming cost V 1 base and J 5 bases; bases outside gene matches: 17. CDR3 nucleotides: TGTGCCAGCAGCCAAGTAACTCCCTTGACTAGCGGGGGCTGGGGGGAGACCCAGTACTTC. Amino acid sequence: CASSQVTPLTSGGWGETQYF.

V usage is TRBV4-2 and J usage is TRBJ1-1; TRBD1 might be the D (5 bases). Trimming pared 2 bases from V and 4 bases from J, leaving 11 bases between. The V gene's germline CDR1 is LGHNA and CDR2 YNFKEQ. This CDR3 spans 14 amino acids. CDR3 sequence (DNA): TGTGCCAGCAGCCAATCGGGCGGGGCCACTGAAGCTTTCTTT. Translating gives CASSQSGGATEAFF.

This chain joins TRBV6-5 and TRBJ1-1; D remains unclear. V lost 3 bases, J lost 6 bases, and 5 bases lay in between. The CDR3 has 11 residues. Germline V gives CDR1 MNHEY, CDR2 SVGAGI. DNA for the CDR3: TGTGCCAGCAGTTATCGGGCTGAAGCTTTCTTT. This gives the protein CASSYRAEAFF.